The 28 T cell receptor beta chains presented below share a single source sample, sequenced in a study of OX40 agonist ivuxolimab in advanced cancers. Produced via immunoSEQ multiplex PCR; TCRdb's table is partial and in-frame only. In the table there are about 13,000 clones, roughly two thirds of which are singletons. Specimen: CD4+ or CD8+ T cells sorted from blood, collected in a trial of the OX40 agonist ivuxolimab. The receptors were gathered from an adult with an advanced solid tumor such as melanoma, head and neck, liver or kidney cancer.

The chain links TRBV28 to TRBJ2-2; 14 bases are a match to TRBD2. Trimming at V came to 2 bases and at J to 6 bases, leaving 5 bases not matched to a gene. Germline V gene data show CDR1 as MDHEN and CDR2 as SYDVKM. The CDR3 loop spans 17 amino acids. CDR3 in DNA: TGTGCCAGCAGTTTACGACTAGCGGGAGGGAATTCCGGGGAGCTGTTTTTT. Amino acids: CASSLRLAGGNSGELFF.

The CDR3 here is CASSPSGAGSPGELFF. The DNA for the CDR3 is TGTGCCAGCTCACCATCGGGGGCCGGGTCGCCCGGGGAGCTGTTTTTT. The chain couples TRBV18 to TRBJ2-2; the D call may be TRBD1 or TRBD2 (6 bases each). Germline V gives CDR1 KGHSH, CDR2 LQKENI. V was clipped by 2 bases and J by 6 bases, with 16 bases between them. The CDR3 spans 16 residues. The entire variable domain, with the rest obtained from reference TRBV18 and TRBJ2-2, is as follows: NAGVMQNPRHLVRRRGQEARLRCSPMKGHSHVYWYRQLPEEGLKFMVYLQKENIIDESGMPKERFSAEFPKEGPSILRIQQVVRGDSAAYFCASSPSGAGSPGELFFGEGSRLTVL.

The CDR3 nucleotides are TGTGCCAGCAGCTTGGGAGGACTCGGGGAGCTGTTTTTT. This translates into CASSLGGLGELFF. This rearrangement joins TRBV5-6 to TRBJ2-2; D may be TRBD2 (5 bases). Germline V CDR1 and CDR2: SGHDT, YYEEEE. The CDR3 runs to 13 residues. V lost 0 bases to trimming and J lost 7 bases, with 7 bases between them.

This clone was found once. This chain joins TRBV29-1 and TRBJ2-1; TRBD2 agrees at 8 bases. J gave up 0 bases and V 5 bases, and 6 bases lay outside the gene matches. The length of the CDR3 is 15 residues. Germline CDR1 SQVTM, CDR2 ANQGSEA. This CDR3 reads CSVQTSGSSYNEQFF. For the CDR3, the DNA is TGCAGCGTTCAAACTAGCGGCAGCTCCTACAATGAGCAGTTCTTC.

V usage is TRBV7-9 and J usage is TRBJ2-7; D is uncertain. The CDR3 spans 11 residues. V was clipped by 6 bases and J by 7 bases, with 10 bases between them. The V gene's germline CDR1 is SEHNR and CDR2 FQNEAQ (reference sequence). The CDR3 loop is CASSSIGEQYF. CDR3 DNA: TGTGCCAGCAGTTCGATTGGGGAGCAGTACTTC.

In DNA form, the CDR3 reads TGCGCCAGCAGCCAAGATAAGGGAACCTACGAGCAGTACTTC. Translating gives CASSQDKGTYEQYF. The rearrangement uses TRBV4-1 and TRBJ2-7; D call uncertain. Per germline, CDR1 MGHRA and CDR2 YSYEKL. V lost 0 bases to trimming and J lost 2 bases, with 8 bases between them. The CDR3 totals 14 residues.

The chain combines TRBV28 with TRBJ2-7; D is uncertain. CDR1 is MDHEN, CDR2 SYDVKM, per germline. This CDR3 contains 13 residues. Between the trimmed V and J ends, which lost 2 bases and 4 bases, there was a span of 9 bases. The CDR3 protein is CASSLGWAYEQYF. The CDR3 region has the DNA TGTGCCAGCAGTTTAGGTTGGGCGTACGAGCAGTACTTC.

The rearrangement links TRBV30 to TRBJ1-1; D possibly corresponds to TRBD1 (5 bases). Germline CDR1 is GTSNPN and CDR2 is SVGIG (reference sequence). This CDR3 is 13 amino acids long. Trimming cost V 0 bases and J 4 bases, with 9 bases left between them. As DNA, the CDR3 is TGTGCCTGGAGTGTATGGGGCAGCACTGAAGCTTTCTTT. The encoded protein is CAWSVWGSTEAFF.

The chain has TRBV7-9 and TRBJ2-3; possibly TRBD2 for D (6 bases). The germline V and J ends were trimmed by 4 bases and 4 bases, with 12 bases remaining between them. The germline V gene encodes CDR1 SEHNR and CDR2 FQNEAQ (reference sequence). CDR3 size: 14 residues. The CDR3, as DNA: TGTGCCAGCAGCTGGCTAGGGGAGGCAGATACGCAGTATTTT. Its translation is CASSWLGEADTQYF. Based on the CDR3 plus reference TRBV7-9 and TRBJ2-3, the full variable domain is DTGVSQNPRHKITKRGQNVTFRCDPISEHNRLYWYRQTLGQGPEFLTYFQNEAQLEKSRLLSDRFSAERPKGSFSTLEIQRTEQGDSAMYLCASSWLGEADTQYFGPGTRLTVL.

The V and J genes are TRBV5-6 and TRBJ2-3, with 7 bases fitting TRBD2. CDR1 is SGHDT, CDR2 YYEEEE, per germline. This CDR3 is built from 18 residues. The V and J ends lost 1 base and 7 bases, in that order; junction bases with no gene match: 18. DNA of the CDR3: TGTGCCAGCAGCTTGTGGAGCGGGATGAGTACTACCCCAAATACGCAGTATTTT. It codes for CASSLWSGMSTTPNTQYF.

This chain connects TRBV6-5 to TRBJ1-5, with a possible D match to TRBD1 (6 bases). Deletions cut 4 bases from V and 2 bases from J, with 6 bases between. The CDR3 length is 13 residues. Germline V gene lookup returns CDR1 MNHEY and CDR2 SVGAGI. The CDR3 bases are TGTGCCAGCAGTTGGACAGGCAATCAGCCCCAGCATTTT. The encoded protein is CASSWTGNQPQHF.

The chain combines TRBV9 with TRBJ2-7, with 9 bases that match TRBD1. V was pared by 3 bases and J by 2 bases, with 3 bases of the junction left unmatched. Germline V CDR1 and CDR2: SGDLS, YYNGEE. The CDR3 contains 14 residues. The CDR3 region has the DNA TGTGCCAGCAGCGCAACAGGGGGCCCCTACGAGCAGTACTTC. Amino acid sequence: CASSATGGPYEQYF.

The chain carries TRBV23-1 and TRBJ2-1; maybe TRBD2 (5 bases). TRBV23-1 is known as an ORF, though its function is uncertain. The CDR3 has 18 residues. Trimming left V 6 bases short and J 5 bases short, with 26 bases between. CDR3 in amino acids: CASSSGITAMSFHNEQFF. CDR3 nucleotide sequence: TGCGCCAGCAGCTCCGGGATTACAGCGATGTCTTTCCACAATGAGCAGTTCTTC.

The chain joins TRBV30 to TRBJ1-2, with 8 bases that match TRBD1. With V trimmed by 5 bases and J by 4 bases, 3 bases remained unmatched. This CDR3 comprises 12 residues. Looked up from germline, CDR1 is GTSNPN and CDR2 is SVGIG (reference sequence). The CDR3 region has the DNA TGTGCCTGGTGGGACAGGATCTATGGCTACACCTTC. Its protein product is CAWWDRIYGYTF.

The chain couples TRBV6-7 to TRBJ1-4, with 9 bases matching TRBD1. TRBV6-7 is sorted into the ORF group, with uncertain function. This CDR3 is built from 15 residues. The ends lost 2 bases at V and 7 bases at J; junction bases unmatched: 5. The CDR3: CASSYEGTGSEKLFF. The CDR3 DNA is TGTGCCAGCAGTTACGAGGGGACAGGGAGTGAAAAACTGTTTTTT.

The CDR3 spells CASSLFQGRNYEQYF. The DNA of the CDR3 is TGTGCCAGCAGTTTATTCCAGGGACGGAACTACGAGCAGTACTTC. The chain links TRBV27 to TRBJ2-7; D possibly uses TRBD1 or TRBD2 (5 bases each). The CDR3 runs 15 residues. Trimming pared 1 base from V and 3 bases from J, leaving 13 bases between. Germline V gene sequence: CDR1 MNHEY, CDR2 SMNVEV (reference sequence).

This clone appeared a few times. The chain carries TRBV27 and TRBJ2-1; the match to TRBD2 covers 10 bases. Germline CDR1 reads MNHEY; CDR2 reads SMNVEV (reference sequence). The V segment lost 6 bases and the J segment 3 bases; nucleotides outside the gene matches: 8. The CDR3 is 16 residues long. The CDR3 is CASRPSLAGLYNEQFF. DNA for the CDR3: TGTGCCAGCAGGCCCTCACTAGCGGGGCTCTACAATGAGCAGTTCTTC.

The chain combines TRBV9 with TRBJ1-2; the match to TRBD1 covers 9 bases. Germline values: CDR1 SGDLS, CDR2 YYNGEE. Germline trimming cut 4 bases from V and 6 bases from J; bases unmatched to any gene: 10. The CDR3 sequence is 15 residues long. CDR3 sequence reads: CASSPIDRGTDGYTF. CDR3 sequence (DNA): TGTGCCAGCAGCCCGATAGACAGGGGGACGGATGGCTACACCTTC.

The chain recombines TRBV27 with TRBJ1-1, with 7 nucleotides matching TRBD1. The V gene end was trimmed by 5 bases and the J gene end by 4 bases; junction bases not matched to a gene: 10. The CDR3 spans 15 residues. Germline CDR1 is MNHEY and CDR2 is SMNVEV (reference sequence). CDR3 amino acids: CASSLRQGGGTEAFF. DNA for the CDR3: TGTGCCAGCAGTCTCCGACAGGGAGGGGGCACTGAAGCTTTCTTT.

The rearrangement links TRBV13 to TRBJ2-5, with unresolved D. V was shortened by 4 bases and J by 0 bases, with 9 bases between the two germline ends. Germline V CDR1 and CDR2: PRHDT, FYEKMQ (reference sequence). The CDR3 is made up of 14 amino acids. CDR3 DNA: TGTGCCAGCAGCTCACAGATTTACCAAGAGACCCAGTACTTC. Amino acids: CASSSQIYQETQYF.

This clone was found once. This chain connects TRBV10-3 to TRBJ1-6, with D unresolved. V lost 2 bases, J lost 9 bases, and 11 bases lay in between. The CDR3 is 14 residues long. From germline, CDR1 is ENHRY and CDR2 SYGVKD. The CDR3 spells CAISEGDSGSPLHF. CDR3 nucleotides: TGTGCCATCAGTGAGGGGGATTCGGGTTCACCCCTCCACTTT.

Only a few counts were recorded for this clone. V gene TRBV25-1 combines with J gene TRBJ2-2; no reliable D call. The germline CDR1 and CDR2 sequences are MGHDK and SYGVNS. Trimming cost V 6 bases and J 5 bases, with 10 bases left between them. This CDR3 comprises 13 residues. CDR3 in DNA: TGTGCCAGCAGACAAGACGGAACCGGGGAGCTGTTTTTT. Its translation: CASRQDGTGELFF.

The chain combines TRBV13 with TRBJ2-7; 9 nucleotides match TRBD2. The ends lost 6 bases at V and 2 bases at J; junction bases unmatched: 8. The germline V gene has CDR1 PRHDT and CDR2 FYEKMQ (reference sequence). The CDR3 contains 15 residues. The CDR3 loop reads CASSYSAGGTYEQYF. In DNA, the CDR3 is TGTGCCAGCAGTTACTCAGCGGGGGGCACCTACGAGCAGTACTTC.

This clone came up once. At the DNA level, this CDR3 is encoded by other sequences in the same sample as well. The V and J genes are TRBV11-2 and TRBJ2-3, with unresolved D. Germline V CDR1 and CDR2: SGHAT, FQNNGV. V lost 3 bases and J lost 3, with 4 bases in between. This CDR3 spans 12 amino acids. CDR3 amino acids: CASSLRTDTQYF. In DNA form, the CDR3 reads TGTGCCAGCAGCTTGAGGACAGATACGCAGTATTTT.

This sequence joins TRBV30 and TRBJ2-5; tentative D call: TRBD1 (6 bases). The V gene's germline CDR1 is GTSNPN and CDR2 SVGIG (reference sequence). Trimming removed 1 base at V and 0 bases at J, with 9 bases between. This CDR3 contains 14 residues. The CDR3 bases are TGTGCCTGGAGTGAAGGGACACACCAAGAGACCCAGTACTTC. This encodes CAWSEGTHQETQYF.

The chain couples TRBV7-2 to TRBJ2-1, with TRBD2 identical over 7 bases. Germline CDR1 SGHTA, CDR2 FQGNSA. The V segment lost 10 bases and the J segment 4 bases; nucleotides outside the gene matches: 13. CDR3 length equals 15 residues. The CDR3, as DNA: TGTGCCAACTCACAAGGACTAGGACGGTACAATGAGCAGTTCTTC. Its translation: CANSQGLGRYNEQFF.

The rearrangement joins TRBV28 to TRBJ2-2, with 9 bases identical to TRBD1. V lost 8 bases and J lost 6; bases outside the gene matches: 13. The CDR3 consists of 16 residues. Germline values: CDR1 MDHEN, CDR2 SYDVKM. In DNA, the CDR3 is TGTGCCAGCTGCCCCCCCGGACAGGGGACCCCCGGGGAGCTGTTTTTT. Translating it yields CASCPPGQGTPGELFF.

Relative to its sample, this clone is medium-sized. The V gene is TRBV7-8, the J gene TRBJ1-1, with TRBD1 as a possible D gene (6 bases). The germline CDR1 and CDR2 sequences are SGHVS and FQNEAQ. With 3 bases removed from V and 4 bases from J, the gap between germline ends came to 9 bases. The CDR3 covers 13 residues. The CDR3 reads CASSFGRGTEAFF. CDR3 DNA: TGTGCCAGCAGCTTCGGCAGGGGCACTGAAGCTTTCTTT.